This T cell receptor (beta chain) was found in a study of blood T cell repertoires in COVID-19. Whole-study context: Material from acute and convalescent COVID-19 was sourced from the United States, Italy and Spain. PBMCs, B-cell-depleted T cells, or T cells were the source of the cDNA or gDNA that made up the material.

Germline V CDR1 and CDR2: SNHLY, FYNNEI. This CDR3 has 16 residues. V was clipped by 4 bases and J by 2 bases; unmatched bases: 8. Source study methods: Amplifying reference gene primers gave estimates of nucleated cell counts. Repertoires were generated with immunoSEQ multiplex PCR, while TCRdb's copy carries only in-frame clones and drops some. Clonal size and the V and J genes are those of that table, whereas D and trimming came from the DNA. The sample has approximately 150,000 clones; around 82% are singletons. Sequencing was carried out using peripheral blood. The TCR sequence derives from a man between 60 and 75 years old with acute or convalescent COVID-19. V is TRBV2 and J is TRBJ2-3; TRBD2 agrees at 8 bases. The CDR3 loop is CASSVTSGGLTDTQYF. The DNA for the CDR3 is TGTGCCAGCAGTGTAACTAGCGGAGGCCTCACAGATACGCAGTATTTT.